The 15 T cell receptor beta chains below were found in one sample sequenced in a study of T-cell reconstitution after alpha-beta-depleted transplantation in children. It was with unique molecular identifiers that the TCRbeta library was prepared. A single record per CDR3 protein comes from TCRdb applying MiXCR to the PCR reads. The table includes some 590,000 distinct CDR3 sequences, over 9.5% detected once. Sequenced material: PBMCs from the stem cell graft donor, taken from the stem cell graft. Receptors were obtained from a human donor who donated a stem cell graft to a child with acute myeloid leukemia.

The CDR3 coding sequence is TGTGCCAGCAGCCGCGAAGTCGGGGAGCTTGATACGCAGTATTTT. It is translated as CASSREVGELDTQYF. The chain has TRBV7-6 and TRBJ2-3, with D possibly being TRBD2 (5 bases). V dropped 5 bases and J dropped 6 bases, with 18 bases sitting between them. Germline V gene sequence: CDR1 SGHVS, CDR2 FNYEAQ. The CDR3 contains 15 residues. Looking up the rest from reference TRBV7-6 and TRBJ2-3 gives the full variable domain: GAGVSQSPRYKVTKRGQDVALRCDPISGHVSLYWYRQALGQGPEFLTYFNYEAQQDKSGLPNDRFSAERPEGSISTLTIQRTEQRDSAMYRCASSREVGELDTQYFGPGTRLTVL.

This clonotype was seen a few times. V is TRBV24-1 and J is TRBJ2-7; 10 bases are shared with TRBD2. The V segment lost 3 bases and the J segment 2 bases; nucleotides outside the gene matches: 6. The V gene's germline CDR1 is KGHDR and CDR2 SFDVKD. The CDR3 extends over 16 amino acids. The CDR3 sequence is CATSDGGLARTYEQYF. The DNA for the CDR3 is TGTGCCACCAGTGATGGGGGACTAGCGAGAACCTACGAGCAGTACTTC.

The gene calls are TRBV20-1 and TRBJ2-5; no reliable D call. Trimming took 7 bases from V and 5 from J, leaving 8 bases between them. The CDR3 spans 10 residues. Germline CDR1 reads DFQATT; CDR2 reads SNEGSKA (reference sequence). The CDR3 spells CSGAMETQYF. The CDR3 DNA is TGCAGTGGGGCGATGGAGACCCAGTACTTC.

This clonotype was found a few times. The chain joins TRBV20-1 to TRBJ2-2; 7 bases agree with TRBD2. The CDR3 loop spans 13 amino acids. Germline assignment: CDR1 DFQATT and CDR2 SNEGSKA (reference sequence). V lost 7 bases to trimming and J lost 1 base; unmatched junction nucleotides: 3. For the CDR3, the DNA is TGCAGTGGGCTAGCGGAGAACACCGGGGAGCTGTTTTTT. Translation gives CSGLAENTGELFF.

This clonotype was picked up many times. The J gene is TRBJ1-1, the V gene TRBV7-9, with D maybe TRBD1 (5 bases). Germline loops: CDR1 SEHNR, CDR2 FQNEAQ (reference sequence). CDR3 length: 14 amino acids. V shed 5 bases and J shed 3 bases, with 13 bases lying between them. The DNA of the CDR3 is TGTGCCAGCAGCCGCCTTGGGGGTGACACTGAAGCTTTCTTT. The encoded protein is CASSRLGGDTEAFF. Filled out from reference TRBV7-9 and TRBJ1-1, the complete variable domain reads DTGVSQNPRHKITKRGQNVTFRCDPISEHNRLYWYRQTLGQGPEFLTYFQNEAQLEKSRLLSDRFSAERPKGSFSTLEIQRTEQGDSAMYLCASSRLGGDTEAFFGQGTRLTVV.

The chain combines TRBV29-1 with TRBJ2-5, with D hard to call. The V gene lost 6 bases and the J gene lost 5 bases, with 7 bases spanning the gap. The CDR3 spans 10 residues. The germline V gene encodes CDR1 SQVTM and CDR2 ANQGSEA. In DNA, the CDR3 is TGCAGCGTCCATAGCGAGACCCAGTACTTC. Translating gives CSVHSETQYF. The entire variable domain, with the rest obtained from reference TRBV29-1 and TRBJ2-5, is as follows: SAVISQKPSRDICQRGTSLTIQCQVDSQVTMMFWYRQQPGQSLTLIATANQGSEATYESGFVIDKFPISRPNLTFSTLTVSNMSPEDSSIYLCSVHSETQYFGPGTRLLVL.

This clonotype has a handful of counts. This chain joins TRBV7-9 and TRBJ1-5; unclear D gene. V was cut by 4 bases and J by 2 bases, with 9 bases left in between. There are 14 residues in the CDR3. CDR1 and CDR2 from the germline V gene are SEHNR and FQNEAQ (reference sequence). For the CDR3, the DNA is TGTGCCAGCAGCTCTAGAGCGGGCAATCAGCCCCAGCATTTT. Amino acids: CASSSRAGNQPQHF.

In its sample, this clonotype was seen many times. The chain has TRBV29-1 and TRBJ2-1, with 12 positions matching TRBD2. Germline-derived CDR1 and CDR2 are SQVTM and ANQGSEA. This CDR3 region has 18 residues. With 3 bases clipped from V and 2 bases from J, the junction kept 11 bases outside the gene matches. For the CDR3, the DNA is TGCAGCGTTGACGGGGAACTAGCGGGAGGCTCTGCCTACAATGAGCAGTTCTTC. It yields the protein CSVDGELAGGSAYNEQFF.

The rearrangement links TRBV20-1 to TRBJ2-1; D not certain. Trimming removed 3 bases from V and 0 bases from J, with 12 bases in between. CDR3 length: 15 residues. The germline V gene has CDR1 DFQATT and CDR2 SNEGSKA (reference sequence). This CDR3 is CSASAPLSSYNEQFF. Written as DNA, the CDR3 is TGCAGTGCTAGCGCCCCTCTAAGCTCCTACAATGAGCAGTTCTTC.

J is TRBJ1-2 and V is TRBV30; D remains unclear. Germline CDR1 and CDR2: GTSNPN and SVGIG (reference sequence). Between the trimmed V and J ends, which lost 3 bases and 3 bases, there was a span of 8 bases. This CDR3 has 12 amino acids. The chain's CDR3 is CAWRQIDYGYTF. The CDR3 bases are TGTGCCTGGAGACAGATCGACTATGGCTACACCTTC.

The CDR3, as DNA: TGTGCCACGCATTCTCTCGGAAACCAAGGGGAAGCTTTCTTT. Translation gives CATHSLGNQGEAFF. J is TRBJ1-1 and V is TRBV6-5; D unresolved. CDR3 length: 14 residues. Germline CDR1 reads MNHEY; CDR2 reads SVGAGI. The V and J ends lost 10 bases and 8 bases respectively, with 23 bases between them.

The rearrangement joins TRBV6-1 to TRBJ1-4; D unclear. Trimming removed 6 bases at V and 0 bases at J, with 8 bases between. Looked up from germline, CDR1 is MNHNS and CDR2 is SASEGT. The CDR3 covers 14 residues. CDR3 in DNA: TGTGCCAGCAGGCCCCTTGCAACTAATGAAAAACTGTTTTTT. This translates into CASRPLATNEKLFF.

This clonotype was picked up a small number of times. CDR3 coding DNA: TGCGCCAGCAGCCAAGGGACTAGCCCTACCACCTACGAGCAGTACTTC. Amino acids: CASSQGTSPTTYEQYF. This chain connects TRBV4-3 to TRBJ2-7; 8 bases align to TRBD2. V was pared by 1 base and J by 2 bases, with 7 bases of the junction left unmatched. The germline gives CDR1 LGHNA, CDR2 YSLEER. The CDR3 sequence is 16 residues long.

This clonotype turned up a few times. This CDR3 is CASSPRATSSGGYEQYF. CDR3 bases: TGTGCCAGCAGCCCAAGAGCGACTAGCTCCGGTGGTTACGAGCAGTACTTC. The V gene is TRBV7-6, the J gene TRBJ2-7; 7 nucleotides agree with TRBD2. Trimming at V came to 5 bases and at J to 4 bases, leaving 17 bases not matched to a gene. The CDR3 spans 17 residues. In germline, CDR1 is SGHVS, CDR2 FNYEAQ.

The chain combines TRBV5-1 with TRBJ2-1, with D hard to call. The V end was cut by 7 bases, the J end by 7 bases, with 9 bases between. The CDR3 loop spans 11 amino acids. The germline V gene has CDR1 SGHRS and CDR2 YFSETQ. The CDR3 protein is CASAPSNEQFF. In DNA form, the CDR3 reads TGCGCCAGCGCCCCTTCGAATGAGCAGTTCTTC.